This T cell receptor (beta chain) was identified in a study of blood T cell repertoires in COVID-19. The CDR3 consists of 14 residues. V trimming: 8 bases; J trimming: 7 bases; junction bases outside the gene matches: 8. CDR1 is WSHSY, CDR2 SAAADI, per germline. Assignment of participants to cohorts was predicated upon participant-reported clinical history. Original handling: Estimates of nucleated cell counts were drawn from the amplification of reference gene primers. TCRdb's table, derived via immunoSEQ multiplex PCR, lists solely in-frame clones and lacks some. V, J and clone size are those of that table, while D and trimming were read from the DNA. The profile shows about 260,000 clones, approximately 88% of them singletons.

The TCR was taken from a woman in her thirties or forties who had been exposed to COVID-19. The chain has TRBV10-2 and TRBJ2-2, with 9 bases matching TRBD1. Sequencing was performed on PBMCs or T cells enriched from blood (not recorded which). CDR3 coding DNA: TGCGCCAGCCAAGGACAGGGGATGGTCGGGGAGCTGTTTTTT. Translating it yields CASQGQGMVGELFF.